Each of the 25 T cell receptor beta chains below was sequenced from the same sample in a study of response to subunit inactivated influenza vaccine. TCRdb used MiXCR to reprocess the RT-PCR reads, holding one entry per CDR3 protein. The profile covers about 570,000 distinct CDR3 sequences, with around 11% appearing a single time and approximately 10% taken by the ten largest. The data also belong to a second study, concerning T cells expressing NK-cell markers. That study adds: 5'RACE template switching with UMIs generated TCR beta cDNA.

Material: PBMCs from blood, obtained on the day of vaccination. These receptors all stem from a man between 45 and 60 years old who received an inactivated influenza vaccine.

This clonotype was counted only a few times. The chain links TRBV6-2 or TRBV6-3 to TRBJ2-1; a possible D gene is TRBD1 (5 bases). V lost 5 bases and J lost 3, with 20 bases in between. Germline V gene lookup returns CDR1 MNHEY and CDR2 SVGEGT. The CDR3 loop spans 17 amino acids. CDR3 in DNA: TGTGCCAGCAGTGTCGGACACCCCTTAGGGCTCTACAATGAGCAGTTCTTC. It specifies CASSVGHPLGLYNEQFF.

The chain employs TRBV14 and TRBJ2-2, with D uncertain. The germline V gene has CDR1 SGHDN and CDR2 FVKESK. The V end lost 0 bases, the J end lost 7 bases, and 3 bases lay between the germline ends. CDR3 size: 12 residues. CDR3 DNA sequence: TGTGCCAGCAGCCAAGAGAGCGGGGAGCTGTTTTTT. This encodes CASSQESGELFF. The variable domain in full, with the rest retrieved from reference TRBV14 and TRBJ2-2, is EAGVTQFPSHSVIEKGQTVTLRCDPISGHDNLYWYRRVMGKEIKFLLHFVKESKQDESGMPNNRFLAERTGGTYSTLKVQPAELEDSGVYFCASSQESGELFFGEGSRLTVL.

This clonotype was seen at least ten times. Germline and junction disagree at one end, which may indicate a read error. The chain joins TRBV2 to TRBJ2-5; D ambiguous. The CDR3 has 11 amino acids. Germline values: CDR1 SNHLY, CDR2 FYNNEI. In DNA form, the CDR3 reads TGCGCCAGCAGCGAAGGAGAGACCCAGTACTTC. Residues: CASSEGETQYF.

This clonotype was seen more than once but under ten times. This chain uses TRBV7-9 with TRBJ2-7; 11 nucleotides align to TRBD2. The CDR3 is 16 amino acids. V lost 3 bases and J lost 1; bases outside the gene matches: 5. The germline CDR1 and CDR2 sequences are SEHNR and FQNEAQ (reference sequence). CDR3 coding DNA: TGTGCCAGCAGCTTGGAAGGGACTAGCGGTTCCTACGAGCAGTACTTC. Translating it yields CASSLEGTSGSYEQYF.

This chain uses TRBV3-1 with TRBJ2-3; TRBD1 is a possible D gene (6 bases). The CDR3 consists of 16 residues. The germline V and J ends were trimmed by 2 bases and 3 bases, with 15 bases remaining between them. Germline V CDR1 and CDR2: LGHDT, YNNKEL (reference sequence). CDR3 nucleotides: TGTGCCAGCAGCCAACGCCGGGCACAGGGTACAGATACGCAGTATTTT. Protein sequence: CASSQRRAQGTDTQYF.

J is TRBJ1-3 and V is TRBV5-1, with 8 bases fitting TRBD1. The CDR3 is 13 amino acids. V trimming: 4 bases; J trimming: 8 bases; junction bases outside the gene matches: 5. The germline V gene encodes CDR1 SGHRS and CDR2 YFSETQ. The CDR3: CASSPGQADTIYF. The CDR3 DNA sequence: TGCGCCAGCAGCCCGGGACAGGCGGACACCATATATTTT.

This chain's CDR3 is CASRTPGLAMIYGYTF. As DNA, the CDR3 is TGTGCCAGCAGGACCCCGGGACTTGCAATGATCTATGGCTACACCTTC. The J gene is TRBJ1-2, the V gene TRBV6-2 or TRBV6-3, with a weak D call TRBD1 (5 bases). With 6 bases removed from V and 4 bases from J, the gap between germline ends came to 21 bases. This CDR3 comprises 16 residues. CDR1 and CDR2 from the germline V gene are MNHEY and SVGEGT.

The chain carries TRBV12-3 or TRBV12-4 and TRBJ2-2; 9 nucleotides match TRBD2. The CDR3 runs to 16 residues. V shed 3 bases and J 4 bases; nucleotides not matched to a gene: 6. CDR3 residues: CASSFGLAGPTGELFF. The CDR3 nucleotides are TGTGCCAGCAGTTTTGGTCTAGCGGGACCCACCGGGGAGCTGTTTTTT.

This clonotype was counted between two and nine times. The chain employs TRBV5-1 and TRBJ1-2, with TRBD1 identical over 7 bases. Germline-derived CDR1 and CDR2 are SGHRS and YFSETQ. With V trimmed by 0 bases and J by 7 bases, 3 bases remained unmatched. CDR3 size: 13 residues. The CDR3 here is CASSLEGAGGYTF. For the CDR3, the DNA is TGCGCCAGCAGCTTGGAGGGGGCCGGTGGCTACACCTTC.

In nucleotides, the CDR3 is TGTGCCAGCGCTTGGGGCAATCAGCCCCAGCATTTT. Its translation is CASAWGNQPQHF. The chain employs TRBV25-1 and TRBJ1-5, with unresolved D. Trimming took 8 bases from V and 2 from J, leaving 7 bases between them. CDR1 and CDR2 (germline): MGHDK, SYGVNS. This CDR3 spans 12 amino acids.

This clonotype was recorded a few times. V usage is TRBV5-1 and J usage is TRBJ2-1; D not certain. Germline CDR1 is SGHRS and CDR2 is YFSETQ. V shed 0 bases and J shed 0 bases, with 10 bases lying between them. There are 16 residues in the CDR3. CDR3 nucleotide sequence: TGCGCCAGCAGCTTGGTGGGCTACCCCTCCTACAATGAGCAGTTCTTC. Translating it yields CASSLVGYPSYNEQFF.

This clonotype was picked up many times. The chain employs TRBV6-5 and TRBJ2-7, with TRBD2 matching 7 bases. Germline V CDR1 and CDR2: MNHEY, SVGAGI. Trimming at V came to 2 bases and at J to 4 bases, leaving 11 bases not matched to a gene. The CDR3 is 16 amino acids. The CDR3 sequence is CASSYTQLARGYEQYF. The CDR3 nucleotides read TGTGCCAGCAGTTACACCCAACTAGCGAGAGGTTACGAGCAGTACTTC.

The chain joins TRBV20-1 to TRBJ1-4, with D hard to call. Germline lookup yields CDR1 DFQATT and CDR2 SNEGSKA (reference sequence). V was clipped by 5 bases and J by 0 bases, with 10 bases between them. The CDR3 has 14 amino acids. CDR3 sequence (DNA): TGCAGTGCTCTCAGACGGGCAACTAATGAAAAACTGTTTTTT. Its protein is CSALRRATNEKLFF.

The sample holds a few counts of this clonotype. The chain couples TRBV29-1 to TRBJ2-5; TRBD2 is a possible D gene (5 bases). Trimming cost V 1 base and J 5 bases, with 14 bases left between them. The CDR3 covers 14 residues. Germline loops: CDR1 SQVTM, CDR2 ANQGSEA. The CDR3 DNA follows: TGCAGCGTTGAAGGTCTCACCTTAGCGGAGACCCAGTACTTC. Translating gives CSVEGLTLAETQYF.

This clonotype has only a few counts. The rearrangement joins TRBV28 to TRBJ2-1, with D hard to call. CDR1 MDHEN and CDR2 SYDVKM come from the germline V gene. V dropped 2 bases and J dropped 10 bases, with 9 bases sitting between them. The CDR3 loop spans 12 amino acids. The CDR3 here is CASSLTIGEQFF. CDR3 bases: TGTGCCAGCAGTTTAACGATAGGGGAGCAGTTCTTC.

This clonotype has only a few counts. The chain carries TRBV10-3 and TRBJ2-7, with D perhaps TRBD1 (5 bases). Germline V lookup: CDR1 ENHRY, CDR2 SYGVKD. V dropped 3 bases and J dropped 3 bases, with 18 bases sitting between them. The CDR3 length is 16 residues. The CDR3 DNA follows: TGTGCCATCAGTGACCCTAGGACAAACGTGGGCTACGAGCAGTACTTC. It translates to CAISDPRTNVGYEQYF.

In its sample, this clonotype was seen a few times. The chain combines TRBV2 with TRBJ1-1; no firm D call. Germline V gene data show CDR1 as SNHLY and CDR2 as FYNNEI. This CDR3 contains 11 residues. Trimming stripped 4 bases from V and 6 bases from J, with 6 bases between. Here the CDR3 DNA reads TGTGCCAGCAGTGGGGCCTCTGAAGCTTTCTTT. It yields the protein CASSGASEAFF.

The table lists this clonotype with many counts. The J gene is TRBJ1-5, the V gene TRBV12-3 or TRBV12-4, with no clear D. The CDR3 has 12 amino acids. The V end was cut by 5 bases, the J end by 4 bases, with 6 bases between. The CDR3 nucleotides read TGTGCCAGCAGTACCATAAATCAGCCCCAGCATTTT. It specifies CASSTINQPQHF.

This rearrangement joins TRBV12-3 or TRBV12-4 to TRBJ2-2; tentative D call: TRBD1 (7 bases). The germline V and J ends were trimmed by 9 bases and 0 bases, with 11 bases remaining between them. CDR3 length: 14 residues. CDR3 in amino acids: CASQGGSNTGELFF. The CDR3 DNA reads TGTGCCAGTCAGGGGGGATCGAACACCGGGGAGCTGTTTTTT.

The chain links TRBV3-1 to TRBJ2-7; D may be TRBD1 or TRBD2 (6 bases each). Trimming pared 1 base from V and 7 bases from J, leaving 20 bases between. Looked up from germline, CDR1 is LGHDT and CDR2 is YNNKEL (reference sequence). The CDR3 spans 16 residues. CDR3: CASSQGGAGRLGEQYF. The CDR3 nucleotides read TGTGCCAGCAGCCAAGGGGGGGCAGGACGACTGGGGGAGCAGTACTTC.

In its sample, this clonotype was seen a few times. The V call is TRBV4-2, the J call TRBJ2-2; perhaps TRBD2 as D (5 bases). Deletions cut 4 bases from V and 4 bases from J, with 16 bases between. From germline, CDR1 is LGHNA and CDR2 YNFKEQ. The CDR3 length is 16 residues. The DNA of the CDR3 is TGTGCCAGCAGCCTCTTAATCGGGGTCATCACCGGGGAGCTGTTTTTT. This gives the protein CASSLLIGVITGELFF.

The rearrangement links TRBV23-1 to TRBJ1-5; tentative D call: TRBD1 (5 bases). TRBV23-1 counts as an open reading frame of uncertain function. Trimming left V 4 bases short and J 0 bases short, with 16 bases between. This CDR3 has 17 residues. The CDR3 bases are TGCGCCAGCAGTCTAAGGGACCGGGAATTTAGCAATCAGCCCCAGCATTTT. Translation: CASSLRDREFSNQPQHF.

V and J are TRBV6-1 and TRBJ1-5; the D gene is possibly TRBD1 (6 bases). V dropped 7 bases and J dropped 7 bases, with 17 bases sitting between them. The CDR3 contains 14 residues. The germline V gene encodes CDR1 MNHNS and CDR2 SASEGT. This CDR3 reads CASTPRGAGQPQHF. In DNA form, the CDR3 reads TGTGCCAGCACCCCGCGGGGGGCAGGGCAGCCCCAGCATTTT.

This clonotype appeared a few times. This CDR3 is CASRRRPAEQYF. In DNA form, the CDR3 reads TGTGCCAGCAGGAGGAGGCCGGCAGAGCAGTACTTC. The rearrangement links TRBV28 to TRBJ2-7; perhaps TRBD2 as D (5 bases). Germline CDR1 reads MDHEN; CDR2 reads SYDVKM. CDR3 length: 12 amino acids. V lost 6 bases and J lost 7, with 13 bases in between.

There are a few counts of this clonotype. The chain employs TRBV29-1 and TRBJ2-3; D perhaps matches TRBD2 (5 bases). Germline CDR1 is SQVTM and CDR2 is ANQGSEA. Trimming removed 4 bases at V and 4 bases at J, with 21 bases between. The CDR3 runs to 16 residues. CDR3 protein: CSVVGQFRENADTQYF. The CDR3 DNA reads as TGCAGCGTTGTGGGTCAATTTCGGGAAAACGCAGATACGCAGTATTTT.